A selection of T cell receptor beta chains follows, all from one sample in a study of blood T cell repertoires in COVID-19. Assay: immunoSEQ multiplex PCR; the TCRdb copy retains only in-frame clones and omits some. The sample has about 270,000 clones; 85% to 90% are singletons. Sequenced sample: PBMCs or T cells enriched from blood (not recorded which). These receptors originate from a woman in her 30s with acute COVID-19. The CDR3 runs from the conserved cysteine through the conserved F or W. A D gene is named only where the DNA matches it firmly. Clone size is not always given. Where it is, it says once, few, many or a class for expanded clones.

.,TRBJ2-1,TRBV28,.,15,CASSLDSSSYNEQFF,TGTGCCAGCAGTTTGGACAGCAGCTCCTACAATGAGCAGTTCTTC
.,TRBJ2-3,TRBV5-1,.,15,CASSLATEATDTQYF,TGCGCCAGCAGCTTAGCCACCGAGGCCACAGATACGCAGTATTTT
.,TRBJ2-7,TRBV7-2,.,15,CASSHQGETSYEQYF,TGTGCCAGCAGCCACCAAGGGGAAACGTCCTACGAGCAGTACTTC
TRBD2,TRBJ2-1,TRBV19,.,15,CASSFLASGNNEQFF,TGTGCCAGTAGTTTTTTGGCTAGCGGGAACAATGAGCAGTTCTTC
.,TRBJ2-2,TRBV4-2,.,16,CASSRSWGENTGELFF,TGTGCCAGCAGCCGGTCATGGGGGGAGAACACCGGGGAGCTGTTTTTT
TRBD1,TRBJ1-6,TRBV28,.,13,CASLTGDRSPLHF,TGTGCCAGTCTCACAGGGGACCGTTCACCCCTCCACTTT
.,TRBJ1-5,TRBV6-5,.,15,CASTPRAASNQPQHF,TGTGCCAGCACCCCCAGGGCAGCTAGCAATCAGCCCCAGCATTTT
.,TRBJ1-2,TRBV2,.,14,CASSVQQAFYGYTF,TGTGCCAGCAGTGTTCAGCAGGCGTTCTATGGCTACACCTTC
TRBD2,TRBJ2-5,TRBV10-2,.,17,CASSEYGGSPVEETQYF,TGCGCCAGCAGTGAGTATGGCGGGAGCCCAGTGGAAGAGACCCAGTACTTC
TRBD1,TRBJ2-3,TRBV6-5,.,16,CASSYSAGQGGDTQYF,TGTGCCAGCAGTTACTCGGCGGGACAGGGGGGGGATACGCAGTATTTT
.,TRBJ1-1,TRBV5-1,.,12,CASIGGNTEAFF,TGCGCCAGCATAGGCGGGAACACTGAAGCTTTCTTT
.,TRBJ1-1,TRBV28,once,13,CASTEAGVGEAFF,TGTGCCAGCACCGAGGCAGGGGTTGGTGAAGCTTTCTTT
.,TRBJ2-4,TRBV3-1/TRBV3-2,.,13,CASSQGPRTALYF,TGTGCCAGCAGCCAAGGACCCCGGACTGCCTTATACTTC
TRBD1,TRBJ1-5,TRBV2,.,20,CASSVRLVDRGEYSNQPQHF,TGTGCCAGCAGTGTTCGGCTCGTCGACAGGGGAGAATATAGCAATCAGCCCCAGCATTTT
.,TRBJ1-1,TRBV6-5,once,14,CASSATTGNTEAFF,TGTGCCAGCAGCGCCACGACAGGGAACACTGAAGCTTTCTTT
TRBD2,TRBJ2-1,TRBV9,once,16,CASSVVGLAGLNEQFF,TGTGCCAGCAGCGTAGTGGGACTAGCGGGCCTCAATGAGCAGTTCTTC
TRBD1,TRBJ1-1,TRBV27,.,13,CASSLRGLTEAFF,TGTGCCAGCAGTCTCAGGGGGCTCACTGAAGCTTTCTTT
TRBD1,TRBJ1-4,TRBV18,.,15,CASSPRGQDGEKLFF,TGTGCCAGCTCGCCCCGGGGACAGGATGGTGAAAAACTGTTTTTT
.,TRBJ2-3,TRBV27,.,17,CASSPSPPTVGTDTQYF,TGTGCCAGCAGTCCGTCCCCCCCCACGGTCGGTACAGATACGCAGTATTTT
TRBD1,TRBJ1-5,TRBV30,few,17,CAWSGGIGTGGFQPQHF,TGTGCCTGGAGTGGTGGTATCGGCACAGGGGGGTTTCAGCCCCAGCATTTT
TRBD2,TRBJ2-2,TRBV6-4,.,15,CASTPTSGNTGELFF,TGTGCCAGTACCCCGACTAGCGGGAACACCGGGGAGCTGTTTTTT
TRBD2,TRBJ2-3,TRBV3-1/TRBV3-2,.,21,CASSQDLAELSGRTSTDTQYF,TGTGCCAGCAGCCAAGATTTGGCAGAGCTTAGCGGGAGGACTAGCACAGATACGCAGTATTTT
TRBD1,TRBJ2-7,TRBV27,.,12,CASSPGTGEQYF,TGTGCCAGCAGCCCCGGGACAGGGGAGCAGTACTTC
.,TRBJ2-3,TRBV4-3,.,11,CASSQGYTQYF,TGCGCCAGCAGTCAGGGTTATACGCAGTATTTT
TRBD2,TRBJ2-1,TRBV7-3,once,17,CASSLGLAGVGVNEQFF,TGTGCCAGCAGCTTAGGGCTAGCGGGAGTAGGGGTCAATGAGCAGTTCTTC
TRBD2,TRBJ2-2,TRBV5-1,.,20,CASSRSPVELAGPNTGELFF,TGCGCCAGCAGCCGAAGCCCCGTTGAACTAGCGGGTCCCAACACCGGGGAGCTGTTTTTT
TRBD1,TRBJ1-4,TRBV7-9,.,15,CASSTDRGANEKLFF,TGTGCCAGCAGCACGGACAGGGGGGCTAATGAAAAACTGTTTTTT
.,TRBJ2-1,TRBV4-2,.,16,CASSQGDSGEYNEQFF,TGTGCCAGCAGCCAAGGGGATAGCGGAGAGTACAATGAGCAGTTCTTC
TRBD2,TRBJ2-3,TRBV19,once,19,CASSAQLAGVRLGTDTQYF,TGTGCCAGTAGTGCCCAACTAGCGGGAGTCAGACTGGGCACAGATACGCAGTATTTT
.,TRBJ2-3,TRBV10-3,.,11,CAAGSTDTQYF,TGTGCCGCGGGGAGCACAGATACGCAGTATTTT
TRBD2,TRBJ2-2,TRBV7-2,.,15,CASRRSAGVTGELFF,TGTGCCAGCCGGCGTTCGGCGGGAGTCACCGGGGAGCTGTTTTTT
.,TRBJ2-2,TRBV13,.,14,CASSLTGNTGELFF,TGTGCCAGCAGCTTGACAGGGAACACCGGGGAGCTGTTTTTT
.,TRBJ1-2,TRBV29-1,.,13,CSVEDGGAYGYTF,TGCAGCGTTGAAGATGGGGGGGCCTATGGCTACACCTTC
.,TRBJ2-7,TRBV2,.,13,CASSDGWRGEQYF,TGTGCCAGCAGTGATGGTTGGAGGGGCGAGCAGTACTTC
TRBD2,TRBJ2-1,TRBV11-2,.,17,CASTYRIGREDYNEQFF,TGTGCCAGCACCTATCGAATTGGGCGGGAGGACTACAATGAGCAGTTCTTC
TRBD2,TRBJ2-7,TRBV6-5,.,14,CAALRVAGAGEQYF,TGTGCCGCCCTCCGGGTAGCGGGAGCGGGTGAGCAGTACTTC
TRBD2,TRBJ2-7,TRBV4-2,.,14,CASSQLEETSGQYF,TGTGCCAGCAGCCAACTAGAGGAGACTAGCGGGCAGTACTTC
TRBD2,TRBJ2-2,TRBV7-3,.,19,CASSLIPGLAGGITGELFF,TGTGCCAGCAGCTTAATTCCGGGACTAGCGGGAGGGATCACCGGGGAGCTGTTTTTT
.,TRBJ1-4,TRBV9,.,17,CASSVGAAPATNEKLFF,TGTGCCAGCAGCGTAGGGGCAGCCCCGGCAACTAATGAAAAACTGTTTTTT
TRBD2,TRBJ2-2,TRBV3-1/TRBV3-2,.,16,CASSQRGSSNTGELFF,TGTGCCAGCAGCCAGCGGGGGAGTTCGAACACCGGGGAGCTGTTTTTT
TRBD1,TRBJ2-4,TRBV23-1,.,15,CASSHGTGNKNIQYF,TGCGCCAGCAGTCATGGGACAGGCAACAAAAACATTCAGTACTTC
.,TRBJ1-4,TRBV2,once,16,CASSPGLGWENEKLFF,TGTGCCAGCAGCCCTGGCTTGGGATGGGAGAATGAAAAACTGTTTTTT
.,TRBJ2-2,TRBV2,once,15,CASSEGLSGTGELFF,TGTGCCAGCAGTGAGGGACTTTCCGGTACCGGGGAGCTGTTTTTT
TRBD2,TRBJ2-3,TRBV27,once,21,CASSLTDQGLAGAPGTDTQYF,TGTGCCAGCAGTCTAACAGACCAAGGACTAGCGGGAGCCCCGGGCACAGATACGCAGTATTTT
TRBD1,TRBJ1-5,TRBV19,.,13,CASSLSGGQPQHF,TGTGCCAGTAGTTTGTCAGGGGGACAGCCCCAGCATTTT
TRBD1,TRBJ2-3,TRBV7-7,.,15,CASSPRQGSIDTQYF,TGTGCTAGCAGCCCCAGACAGGGGTCTATAGATACGCAGTATTTT
.,TRBJ1-1,TRBV28,once,15,CASSSRVEMNTEAFF,TGTGCCAGCAGTTCGAGAGTGGAGATGAACACTGAAGCTTTCTTT
.,TRBJ2-3,TRBV11-2,.,13,CASRRTTTDTQYF,TGTGCCAGCAGACGGACAACCACAGATACGCAGTATTTT
.,TRBJ2-1,TRBV29-1,.,15,CSALSQGNSYNEQFF,TGCAGCGCCCTATCACAGGGAAACTCCTACAATGAGCAGTTCTTC
.,TRBJ1-4,TRBV28,few,15,CASSAPGSGNEKLFF,TGTGCCAGCAGTGCCCCAGGGTCGGGTAATGAAAAACTGTTTTTT
TRBD2,TRBJ2-3,TRBV27,.,14,CASRIAGGTDTQYF,TGTGCCAGCAGGATAGCGGGAGGGACAGATACGCAGTATTTT
.,TRBJ2-2,TRBV4-1,.,18,CASSQESRSGGSTGELFF,TGCGCCAGCAGCCAAGAAAGTAGGAGTGGGGGGAGCACCGGGGAGCTGTTTTTT
TRBD2,TRBJ2-3,TRBV10-3,.,17,CAISESRAGGTTDTQYF,TGTGCCATCAGTGAGTCTAGAGCGGGAGGAACCACAGATACGCAGTATTTT
.,TRBJ2-2,TRBV18,.,16,CASSPFWERDTGELFF,TGTGCCAGCTCACCATTTTGGGAGAGGGACACCGGGGAGCTGTTTTTT
TRBD2,TRBJ2-1,TRBV9,.,15,CASSATSGSYNEQFF,TGTGCCAGCAGCGCCACTAGCGGCTCCTACAATGAGCAGTTCTTC
.,TRBJ2-3,TRBV20-1,.,11,CSARSSDTQYF,TGCAGTGCTAGATCATCAGATACGCAGTATTTT
.,TRBJ2-7,TRBV27,.,14,CASSFDRNSYEQYF,TGTGCCAGCAGTTTCGACAGGAACTCCTACGAGCAGTACTTC
.,TRBJ2-7,TRBV2,.,16,CASSERTVGTGSEQYF,TGTGCCAGCAGTGAAAGGACAGTGGGGACCGGTAGCGAGCAGTACTTC
TRBD2,TRBJ2-7,TRBV14,once,17,CASSKGLAGGPPYEQYF,TGTGCCAGCAGCAAAGGACTAGCGGGAGGCCCCCCCTACGAGCAGTACTTC
.,TRBJ2-1,TRBV3-1/TRBV3-2,.,15,CASSLTWASYNEQFF,TGTGCCAGCAGCCTTACATGGGCCTCCTACAATGAGCAGTTCTTC